This T cell receptor (beta chain) was sequenced in a study of T cell responses to AZD1222 COVID-19 vaccine. Study-wide results and limits: The study found Spike-specific TCR breadth and depth rose after two AZD1222 doses. Clonal diversity was possibly underestimated, and the donors were mostly white British, with more females. Unmutated regions of variants are reportedly targeted by nearly half of spike-specific TCRs. Repertoires were obtained only post-peak T cell response.

This CDR3 is built from 15 residues. The V end lost 1 base, the J end lost 1 base, and 11 bases lay between the germline ends. Germline CDR1 MNHNS, CDR2 SASEGT. Sequencing was performed with immunoSEQ multiplex PCR; in TCRdb, only in-frame clones are kept and a portion is missing. Counted here are 100,000 or so clones, around 89% occurring once; the ten biggest clones make up less than 3%. Worth noting for this clone: Its antigen is not known.

This sample comprised peripheral blood, obtained on day 0 of AZD1222 vaccination. The chain is built from TRBV6-1 and TRBJ2-7; D is ambiguous. This receptor was identified in an adult in good health. CDR3 amino acids: CASSEERKGSYEQYF. CDR3 nucleotide sequence: TGTGCCAGCAGTGAAGAGCGCAAGGGTTCCTACGAGCAGTACTTC.